This T cell receptor (beta chain) was retrieved from a study of OX40 agonist ivuxolimab in advanced cancers. Study-wide findings and caveats: At 0.1 to 3.0 mg/kg and by week 6, CD4+ and CD8+ T cells in the blood had expanded clonally.

Clones were sequenced by immunoSEQ multiplex PCR, and TCRdb holds only the in-frame ones, with some missing. This sample has tens of thousands of clones, with about 89% found just once. This clone has only one observation. The antigen is unknown. CDR1 is SEHNR, CDR2 FQNEAQ, per germline (reference sequence). V was clipped by 7 bases and J by 1 base, with 10 bases between them. The CDR3 is 13 amino acids. Sequencing was performed on CD4+ or CD8+ T cells sorted from blood, taken in a trial of the OX40 agonist ivuxolimab. The rearrangement links TRBV7-9 to TRBJ2-5; possibly TRBD1 for D (5 bases). This receptor was identified in an adult with an advanced solid tumor such as melanoma, head and neck, liver or kidney cancer. DNA of the CDR3: TGTGCCAGCACCGGTGGGGCCCAAGAGACCCAGTACTTC. Translation: CASTGGAQETQYF.